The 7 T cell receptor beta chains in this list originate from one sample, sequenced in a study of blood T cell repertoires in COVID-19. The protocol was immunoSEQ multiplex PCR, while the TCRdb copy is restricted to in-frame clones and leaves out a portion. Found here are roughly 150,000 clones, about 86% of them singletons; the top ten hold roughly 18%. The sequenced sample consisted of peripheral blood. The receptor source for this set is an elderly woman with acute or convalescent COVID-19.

As DNA, the CDR3 is TGTGCCAGCAGTTTAGCCCCGGGTGCCTCTTTCTTT. Protein: CASSLAPGASFF. The V gene is TRBV12-3 or TRBV12-4, the J gene TRBJ1-1; D unresolved. The CDR3 covers 12 residues. The V and J ends lost 0 bases and 12 bases respectively, with 11 bases between them.

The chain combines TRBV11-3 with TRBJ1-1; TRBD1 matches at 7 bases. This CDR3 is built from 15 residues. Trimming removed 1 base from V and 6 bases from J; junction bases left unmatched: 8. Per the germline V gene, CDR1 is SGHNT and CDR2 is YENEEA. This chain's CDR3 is CASSLGGATGAEAFF. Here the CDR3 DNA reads TGTGCCAGCAGCTTAGGGGGGGCCACAGGGGCTGAAGCTTTCTTT.

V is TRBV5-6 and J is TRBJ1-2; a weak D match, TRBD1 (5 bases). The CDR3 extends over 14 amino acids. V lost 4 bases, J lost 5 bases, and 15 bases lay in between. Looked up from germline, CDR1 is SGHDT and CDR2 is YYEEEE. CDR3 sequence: CASSPAGLAYGYTF. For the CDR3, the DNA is TGTGCCAGCAGCCCTGCAGGGCTTGCTTATGGCTACACCTTC.

CDR3 DNA: TGTGCCAGCAGCCCGCGGACTAGCGGGAGCTGGGAGACCCAGTACTTC. It is translated as CASSPRTSGSWETQYF. The chain joins TRBV3-1 (or the pseudogene TRBV3-2) to TRBJ2-5; 13 bases are a match to TRBD2. The CDR3 runs 16 residues. The V segment lost 4 bases and the J segment 5 bases; nucleotides outside the gene matches: 7. From germline, CDR1 is LGHDT and CDR2 YNNKEL (reference sequence).

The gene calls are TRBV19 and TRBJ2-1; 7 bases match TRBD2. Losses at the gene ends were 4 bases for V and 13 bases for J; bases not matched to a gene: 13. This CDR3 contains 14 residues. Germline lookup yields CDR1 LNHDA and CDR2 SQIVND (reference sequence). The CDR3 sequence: CASSRGGEWILQFF. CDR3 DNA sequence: TGTGCCAGTAGTAGGGGGGGGGAATGGATCCTTCAGTTCTTC.

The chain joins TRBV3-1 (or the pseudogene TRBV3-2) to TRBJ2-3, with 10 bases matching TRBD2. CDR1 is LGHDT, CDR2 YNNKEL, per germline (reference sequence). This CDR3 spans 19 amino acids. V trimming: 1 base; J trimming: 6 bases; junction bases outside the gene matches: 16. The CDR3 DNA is TGTGCCAGCAGCCAAGGGGTAGCGGGGGGCGCTCAACGAACGGATACGCAGTATTTT. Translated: CASSQGVAGGAQRTDTQYF.

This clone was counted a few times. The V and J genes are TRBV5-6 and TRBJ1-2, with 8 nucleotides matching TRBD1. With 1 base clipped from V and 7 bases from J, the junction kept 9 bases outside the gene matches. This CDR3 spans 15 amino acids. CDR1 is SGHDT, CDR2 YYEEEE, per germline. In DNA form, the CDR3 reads TGTGCCAGCAGCTTGAGGGGCAGGGGGCTAGGTGGCTACACCTTC. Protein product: CASSLRGRGLGGYTF.